The 24 T cell receptor beta chains presented below share a single source sample, sequenced in a study of response to subunit inactivated influenza vaccine. TCRdb called the RT-PCR reads again in MiXCR, with one record for every CDR3 protein. Here the sample spans 550,000 to 800,000 distinct CDR3 sequences, approximately 15% being singletons. The specimen was PBMCs from blood, collected 12 days after vaccination. These receptors all stem from a man aged 50-60 years who received an inactivated influenza vaccine.

The chain is built from TRBV30 and TRBJ2-1, with 9 positions matching TRBD2. V shed 0 bases and J 5 bases; nucleotides not matched to a gene: 5. The CDR3 is made up of 15 amino acids. In germline, CDR1 is GTSNPN, CDR2 SVGIG (reference sequence). The CDR3 sequence: CAWSVLGLAHNEQFF. The DNA for the CDR3 is TGTGCCTGGAGTGTATTAGGACTAGCGCACAATGAGCAGTTCTTC.

J is TRBJ2-7 and V is TRBV28; maybe TRBD2 (5 bases). Trimming removed 6 bases at V and 6 bases at J, with 12 bases between. CDR1 is MDHEN and CDR2 is SYDVKM in the germline V gene. This CDR3 is 12 amino acids long. This CDR3 is CASSLRGLEQYF. The CDR3 DNA sequence: TGTGCCAGCAGCCTACGGGGTCTCGAGCAGTACTTC.

J is TRBJ1-2 and V is TRBV30; D is perhaps TRBD1 (5 bases). The germline CDR1 and CDR2 sequences are GTSNPN and SVGIG (reference sequence). The CDR3 length is 14 residues. The ends were cut back, 1 base at V and 1 base at J, with 10 bases in the middle. The CDR3 DNA reads TGTGCCTGGAGTGCCTGGGACCATAACTATGGCTACACCTTC. It codes for CAWSAWDHNYGYTF.

The rearrangement joins TRBV6-2 or TRBV6-3 to TRBJ1-5; 11 bases fit TRBD1. CDR3 length: 14 amino acids. Germline CDR1 reads MNHEY; CDR2 reads SVGEGT. The junction had 4 bases not matched to a gene; V was cut back by 6 bases and J by 6 bases. The DNA for the CDR3 is TGTGCCAGCAGCCTGGACAGGGGGCTTCAGCCCCAGCATTTT. Translated: CASSLDRGLQPQHF.

The chain recombines TRBV6-2 or TRBV6-3 with TRBJ2-1, with D maybe TRBD1 (6 bases). V was pared by 0 bases and J by 6 bases, with 12 bases between. Germline V lookup: CDR1 MNHEY, CDR2 SVGEGT. The CDR3 is 15 amino acids. The CDR3 sequence: CASSYSGAVGNEQFF. CDR3 DNA sequence: TGTGCCAGCAGTTACTCGGGGGCGGTCGGCAATGAGCAGTTCTTC.

The V gene is TRBV11-2, the J gene TRBJ2-1, with D perhaps matching TRBD2 (6 bases). The CDR3 length is 18 residues. Trimming removed 4 bases at V and 8 bases at J, with 27 bases between. CDR1 and CDR2 from the germline V gene are SGHAT and FQNNGV. DNA of the CDR3: TGTGCCAGCAGCTCCAAAGAGGGGAGGTGGGGAGTAGAGGATGAGCAGTTCTTC. Amino acids: CASSSKEGRWGVEDEQFF.

This clonotype was seen a few times. The V gene is TRBV20-1, the J gene TRBJ2-5, with 10 bases aligning to TRBD2. The CDR3 is 15 amino acids. Per germline, CDR1 DFQATT and CDR2 SNEGSKA (reference sequence). V dropped 6 bases and J dropped 1; count of bases not matched to a gene: 8. The chain's CDR3 is CSAALAGGGQETQYF. DNA for the CDR3: TGCAGTGCGGCCTTAGCGGGAGGAGGCCAAGAGACCCAGTACTTC.

There are a few counts of this clonotype. This chain links TRBV4-3 with TRBJ2-1; TRBD2 agrees at 7 bases. CDR3 length: 17 amino acids. Germline V lookup: CDR1 LGHNA, CDR2 YSLEER. V shed 0 bases and J 4 bases; nucleotides not matched to a gene: 9. The CDR3 region has the DNA TGCGCCAGCAGCCAAGAAACCTCGACTAGCCAGTACAATGAGCAGTTCTTC. Amino acid sequence: CASSQETSTSQYNEQFF.

J is TRBJ2-1 and V is TRBV4-3; 8 bases map to TRBD1. Germline-derived CDR1 and CDR2 are LGHNA and YSLEER. Trimming at V came to 0 bases and at J to 6 bases, leaving 10 bases not matched to a gene. The CDR3 extends over 17 amino acids. CDR3: CASSQDGPGTGGNEQFF. CDR3 nucleotide sequence: TGCGCCAGCAGCCAAGATGGGCCCGGAACAGGGGGCAATGAGCAGTTCTTC.

There are a few counts of this clonotype. V and J are TRBV20-1 and TRBJ2-1; 12 bases fit TRBD2. The CDR3 totals 14 residues. Germline-derived CDR1 and CDR2 are DFQATT and SNEGSKA (reference sequence). CDR3: CRPTSGGFEDEQFF. The CDR3, as DNA: TGCAGGCCGACTAGCGGGGGCTTTGAGGATGAGCAGTTCTTC.

The CDR3 is CSVQRGTGELFF. The CDR3, as DNA: TGCAGTGTTCAGAGGGGCACCGGGGAGCTGTTTTTT. The chain links TRBV20-1 to TRBJ2-2; tentatively, D is TRBD1 or TRBD2 (5 bases each). This CDR3 has 12 amino acids. Germline CDR1 reads DFQATT; CDR2 reads SNEGSKA (reference sequence). V lost 7 bases and J 4 bases, leaving 10 bases between the germline ends.

This clonotype was recorded a few times. The rearrangement links TRBV12-3 or TRBV12-4 to TRBJ2-1, with 12 nucleotides matching TRBD2. This CDR3 spans 15 amino acids. Trimming cost V 6 bases and J 8 bases; bases outside gene matches: 8. The CDR3 sequence is CASSGPSGGGDEQFF. DNA for the CDR3: TGTGCCAGCAGCGGTCCTAGCGGGGGGGGTGATGAGCAGTTCTTC.

As DNA, the CDR3 is TGTGCCAGCAGTTTCGGATTAAGAGGCTACACCTTC. Translated, it gives CASSFGLRGYTF. The V call is TRBV12-3 or TRBV12-4, the J call TRBJ1-2; no firm D call. V lost 3 bases and J lost 8, with 10 bases in between. The CDR3 has 12 amino acids.

CDR3 sequence reads: CATQGTYEQYF. The CDR3, as DNA: TGTGCCACACAGGGCACCTACGAGCAGTACTTC. The V and J genes are TRBV10-3 and TRBJ2-7; the D gene is possibly TRBD1 (6 bases). The ends were cut back, 10 bases at V and 2 bases at J, with 9 bases in the middle. CDR3 length equals 11 residues. Germline V gene data show CDR1 as ENHRY and CDR2 as SYGVKD.

This clonotype came up a few times. This chain joins TRBV2 and TRBJ2-1, with 14 bases lining up with TRBD2. Germline CDR1 and CDR2: SNHLY and FYNNEI. The V and J ends lost 7 bases and 7 bases, in that order; junction bases with no gene match: 3. This CDR3 spans 14 amino acids. The CDR3 is CASIGTSGSNEQFF. CDR3 coding DNA: TGTGCCAGCATTGGGACTAGCGGGAGTAATGAGCAGTTCTTC.

This clonotype was seen more than once but under ten times. CDR3 in DNA: TGCGCCAGCAGCTTCGGACTGTTCTACACCTTC. This encodes CASSFGLFYTF. The chain links TRBV5-1 to TRBJ1-2; D gene unclear. The CDR3 has 11 residues. Trimming removed 2 bases from V and 10 bases from J, with 9 bases in between. CDR1 is SGHRS, CDR2 YFSETQ, per germline.

This clonotype was recorded only once. V is TRBV11-2 and J is TRBJ2-1; D unresolved. Germline CDR1 and CDR2: SGHAT and FQNNGV. The CDR3 extends over 13 amino acids. The germline V and J ends were trimmed by 1 base and 8 bases, with 9 bases remaining between them. The DNA for the CDR3 is TGTGCCAGCAGCTTAGGGATTATTCATGAGCAGTTCTTC. Translation: CASSLGIIHEQFF. Looking up the rest from reference TRBV11-2 and TRBJ2-1 gives the full variable domain: EAGVAQSPRYKIIEKRQSVAFWCNPISGHATLYWYQQILGQGPKLLIQFQNNGVVDDSQLPKDRFSAERLKGVDSTLKIQPAKLEDSAVYLCASSLGIIHEQFFGPGTRLTVL.

Notes on this clonotype: This may arise from a read error, as a much more abundant clone is one base away. V is TRBV12-3 or TRBV12-4 and J is TRBJ2-1; D remains ambiguous. This CDR3 is built from 11 residues. The V end was cut by 5 bases, the J end by 7 bases, with 6 bases between. The CDR3 region has the DNA TGTGCCAGCAGTGATGGGAATGAGCAGTTCTTC. Protein sequence: CASSDGNEQFF.

This clonotype was found a few times. This chain uses TRBV10-3 with TRBJ2-3; 7 nucleotides agree with TRBD1. The germline CDR1 and CDR2 sequences are ENHRY and SYGVKD. There are 15 residues in the CDR3. V trimming: 7 bases; J trimming: 2 bases; junction bases outside the gene matches: 9. The chain's CDR3 is CAITTGQANTDTQYF. The CDR3 region has the DNA TGTGCCATCACTACAGGACAGGCGAACACAGATACGCAGTATTTT.

This clonotype was detected a few times. The rearrangement joins TRBV6-1 to TRBJ2-1, with D perhaps matching TRBD1 (7 bases). From germline, CDR1 is MNHNS and CDR2 SASEGT. This CDR3 has 14 amino acids. V was pared by 4 bases and J by 8 bases, with 15 bases between. The CDR3 loop reads CASSGGVGGDEQFF. The DNA for the CDR3 is TGTGCCAGCAGTGGCGGGGTAGGGGGCGATGAGCAGTTCTTC.

This clonotype was counted only a few times. The rearrangement joins TRBV12-3 or TRBV12-4 to TRBJ2-5, with 9 bases matching TRBD1. Trimming took 7 bases from V and 2 from J; bases not matched to a gene: 8. The CDR3 spans 15 residues. The CDR3 loop reads CASTSGQGWQETQYF. CDR3 DNA sequence: TGTGCCAGCACCTCCGGACAGGGGTGGCAAGAGACCCAGTACTTC.

This chain uses TRBV20-1 with TRBJ2-1; D may be TRBD2 (6 bases). CDR1 is DFQATT, CDR2 SNEGSKA, per germline (reference sequence). V gave up 6 bases and J gave up 10 bases, with 16 bases separating them. This CDR3 contains 12 residues. The CDR3 DNA sequence: TGCAGTGCACGGGACTCCCTGCCGGAGCAGTTCTTC. Its protein product is CSARDSLPEQFF.

This clonotype occurred many times. The chain has TRBV12-3 or TRBV12-4 and TRBJ2-1; perhaps TRBD2 as D (5 bases). This CDR3 region has 14 residues. The V and J ends lost 2 bases and 7 bases respectively, with 12 bases between them. Here the CDR3 reads CASSLPSIYNEQFF. CDR3 nucleotides: TGTGCCAGCAGTTTACCTAGCATCTATAATGAGCAGTTCTTC.

This clonotype was picked up a small number of times. The chain employs TRBV29-1 and TRBJ2-6; 11 bases fit TRBD2. The CDR3 is 16 residues long. CDR1 is SQVTM, CDR2 ANQGSEA, per germline. V gave up 7 bases and J gave up 3 bases; unmatched junction bases: 8. Written as DNA, the CDR3 is TGCAGCGAAAATGCCCTAGCGGGAGGTGGGGCCAACGTCCTGACTTTC. As protein: CSENALAGGGANVLTF.